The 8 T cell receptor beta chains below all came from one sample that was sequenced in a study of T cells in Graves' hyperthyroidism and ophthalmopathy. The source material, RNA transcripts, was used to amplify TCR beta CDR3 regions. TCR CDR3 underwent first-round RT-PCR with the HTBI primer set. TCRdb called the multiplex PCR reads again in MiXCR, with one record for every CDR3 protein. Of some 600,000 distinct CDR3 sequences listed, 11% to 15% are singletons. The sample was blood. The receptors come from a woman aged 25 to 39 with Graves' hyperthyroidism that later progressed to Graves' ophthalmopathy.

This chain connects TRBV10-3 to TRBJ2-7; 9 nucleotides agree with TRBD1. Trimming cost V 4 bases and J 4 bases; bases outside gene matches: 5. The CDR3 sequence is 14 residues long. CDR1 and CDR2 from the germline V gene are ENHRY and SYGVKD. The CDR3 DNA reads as TGTGCCATCAGTGGTACGGGACAGGGTTACGAGCAGTACTTC. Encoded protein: CAISGTGQGYEQYF.

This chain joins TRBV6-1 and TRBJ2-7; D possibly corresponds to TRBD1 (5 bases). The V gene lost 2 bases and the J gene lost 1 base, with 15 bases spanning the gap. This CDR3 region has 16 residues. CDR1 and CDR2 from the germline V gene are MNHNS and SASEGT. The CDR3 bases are TGTGCCAGCAGTGAAACTTGGGGCTACACTTCCTACGAGCAGTACTTC. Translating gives CASSETWGYTSYEQYF.

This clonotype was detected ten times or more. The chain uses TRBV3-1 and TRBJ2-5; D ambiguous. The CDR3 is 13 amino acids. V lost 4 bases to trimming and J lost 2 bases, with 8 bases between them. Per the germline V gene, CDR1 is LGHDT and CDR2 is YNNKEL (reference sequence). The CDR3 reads CASSPLAQETQYF. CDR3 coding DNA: TGTGCCAGCAGCCCATTGGCTCAAGAGACCCAGTACTTC.

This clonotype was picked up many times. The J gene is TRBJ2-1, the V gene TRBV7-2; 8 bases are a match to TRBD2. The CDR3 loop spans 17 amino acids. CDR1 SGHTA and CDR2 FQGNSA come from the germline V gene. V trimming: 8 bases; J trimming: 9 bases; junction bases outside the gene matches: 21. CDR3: CASLSLGGSGKLIEQFF. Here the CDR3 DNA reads TGTGCCAGCCTATCCCTGGGGGGTAGCGGGAAGCTAATTGAGCAGTTCTTC.

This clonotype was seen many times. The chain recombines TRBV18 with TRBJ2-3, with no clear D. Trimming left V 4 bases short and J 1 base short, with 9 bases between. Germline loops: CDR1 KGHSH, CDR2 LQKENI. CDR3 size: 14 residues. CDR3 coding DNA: TGTGCCAGCTCACGTTTCACAGGCACAGATACGCAGTATTTT. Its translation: CASSRFTGTDTQYF.

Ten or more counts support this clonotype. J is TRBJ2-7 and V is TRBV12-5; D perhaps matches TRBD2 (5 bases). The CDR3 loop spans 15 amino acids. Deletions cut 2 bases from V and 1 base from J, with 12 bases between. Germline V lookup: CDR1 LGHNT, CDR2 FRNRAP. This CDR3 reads CASGLQPSRSYEQYF. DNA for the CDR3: TGTGCTAGTGGTTTGCAGCCTAGCAGGTCCTACGAGCAGTACTTC.

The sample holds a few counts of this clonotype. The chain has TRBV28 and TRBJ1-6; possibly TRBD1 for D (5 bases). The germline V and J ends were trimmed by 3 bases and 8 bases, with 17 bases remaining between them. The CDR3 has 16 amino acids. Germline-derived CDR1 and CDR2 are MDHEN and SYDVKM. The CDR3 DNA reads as TGTGCCAGCAGTTTGTCCGGACATCGGAATTATTCACCCCTCCACTTT. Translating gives CASSLSGHRNYSPLHF.

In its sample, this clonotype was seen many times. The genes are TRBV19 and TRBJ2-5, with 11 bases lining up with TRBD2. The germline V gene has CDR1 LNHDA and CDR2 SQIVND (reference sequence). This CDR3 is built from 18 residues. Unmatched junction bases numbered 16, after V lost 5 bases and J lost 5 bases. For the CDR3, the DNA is TGTGCCAGTAGTCGTGAGGGTAGCGGGAGGGCCATTCAGGAGACCCAGTACTTC. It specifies CASSREGSGRAIQETQYF.